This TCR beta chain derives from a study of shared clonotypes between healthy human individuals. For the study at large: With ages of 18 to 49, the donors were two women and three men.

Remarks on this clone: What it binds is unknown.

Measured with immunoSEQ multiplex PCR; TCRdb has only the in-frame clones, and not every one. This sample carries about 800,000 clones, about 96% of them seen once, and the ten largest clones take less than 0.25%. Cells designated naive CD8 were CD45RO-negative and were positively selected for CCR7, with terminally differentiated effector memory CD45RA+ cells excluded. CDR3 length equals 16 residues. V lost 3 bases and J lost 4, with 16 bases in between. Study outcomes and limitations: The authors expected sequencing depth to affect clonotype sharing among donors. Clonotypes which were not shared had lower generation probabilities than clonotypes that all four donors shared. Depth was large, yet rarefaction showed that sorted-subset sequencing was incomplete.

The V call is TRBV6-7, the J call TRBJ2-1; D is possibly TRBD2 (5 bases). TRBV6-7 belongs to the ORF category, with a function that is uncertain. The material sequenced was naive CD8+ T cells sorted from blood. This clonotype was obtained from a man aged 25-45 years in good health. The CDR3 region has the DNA TGTGCCAGCAGTTATGTCGCCGACCGAGGGTACAATGAGCAGTTCTTC. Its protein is CASSYVADRGYNEQFF.